This is a list of T cell receptor beta chains from one sample in a study of beta chain features in type 1 diabetes. Profiled with immunoSEQ multiplex PCR; TCRdb holds only in-frame clones, not every one. Of roughly 500,000 clones in the sample, approximately 10% were seen once. Input material: naive CD4+ T cells from blood. Every receptor here comes from a woman between 18 and 29 years old in good health. Both conserved end residues are part of each CDR3. Rows may omit the clone size; those that give it use once, few, many or a size class.

V gene: TRBV7-2
J gene: TRBJ2-5
clone size: NA
CDR3 protein: CASSPVWAGETQYF

V gene: TRBV11-1
J gene: TRBJ2-3
clone size: NA
CDR3 protein: CASSFSQGTDTQYF

V gene: TRBV2
J gene: TRBJ2-5
clone size: few
CDR3 protein: CASRRTGGGETQYF

V gene: TRBV7-2
J gene: TRBJ2-6
clone size: NA
CDR3 protein: CASSYGVRSGANVLTF

V gene: TRBV7-9
J gene: TRBJ2-3
clone size: few
CDR3 protein: CASSLGRASTDTQYF

V gene: TRBV4-2
J gene: TRBJ1-4
clone size: NA
CDR3 protein: CASSQPGRPNEKLFF

V gene: TRBV7-2
J gene: TRBJ1-3
clone size: few
CDR3 protein: CASSPRTGVDTIYF

V gene: TRBV18
J gene: TRBJ2-1
clone size: NA
CDR3 protein: CASSRGQGASYNEQFF

V gene: TRBV30
J gene: TRBJ2-7
clone size: few
CDR3 protein: CAWSVRYSGSYEQYF

V gene: TRBV18
J gene: TRBJ1-4
clone size: NA
CDR3 protein: CASSPRREDEKLFF

V gene: TRBV7-8
J gene: TRBJ2-1
clone size: few
CDR3 protein: CASSLKGGSEQFF

V gene: TRBV7-3
J gene: TRBJ2-1
clone size: NA
CDR3 protein: CASSQTSGPSGNEQFF

V gene: TRBV5-1
J gene: TRBJ2-5
clone size: few
CDR3 protein: CASSLEWEKETQYF

V gene: TRBV28
J gene: TRBJ1-6
clone size: few
CDR3 protein: CASSFRASPLHF

V gene: TRBV4-1
J gene: TRBJ1-5
clone size: few
CDR3 protein: CASSQVGVGNQPQHF

V gene: TRBV29-1
J gene: TRBJ1-5
clone size: NA
CDR3 protein: CSVRWQANQPQHF

V gene: TRBV9
J gene: TRBJ1-3
clone size: NA
CDR3 protein: CASSVRDYVPYSGNTIYF

V gene: TRBV4-3
J gene: TRBJ1-1
clone size: few
CDR3 protein: CASSRAVHTEAFF

V gene: TRBV9
J gene: TRBJ1-1
clone size: few
CDR3 protein: CASGRNRDLTEAFF

V gene: TRBV10-3
J gene: TRBJ2-5
clone size: few
CDR3 protein: CAISESLWGETQYF

V gene: TRBV4-3
J gene: TRBJ1-4
clone size: few
CDR3 protein: CASSQGPNREEKLFF

V gene: TRBV5-1
J gene: TRBJ2-1
clone size: few
CDR3 protein: CASSLGVLAGAEEQFF

V gene: TRBV30
J gene: TRBJ1-2
clone size: NA
CDR3 protein: CAWSLDRGNYGYTF

V gene: TRBV6-6
J gene: TRBJ2-7
clone size: NA
CDR3 protein: CASSYPGQGSLEQYF

V gene: TRBV30
J gene: TRBJ1-1
clone size: few
CDR3 protein: CAWSVQGNTEAFF

V gene: TRBV9
J gene: TRBJ1-4
clone size: few
CDR3 protein: CASSAGQGFQSANEKLFF

V gene: TRBV9
J gene: TRBJ1-1
clone size: NA
CDR3 protein: CASSATTGPELEAFF

V gene: TRBV6-4
J gene: TRBJ2-3
clone size: NA
CDR3 protein: CASSAREGDTQYF

V gene: TRBV5-4
J gene: TRBJ1-2
clone size: NA
CDR3 protein: CASSSPGGGNGYTF

V gene: TRBV4-3
J gene: TRBJ2-5
clone size: few
CDR3 protein: CASSQGLAGGLGTQYF

V gene: TRBV7-9
J gene: TRBJ1-1
clone size: few
CDR3 protein: CASSLSHGTEAFF

V gene: TRBV7-9
J gene: TRBJ2-3
clone size: NA
CDR3 protein: CASTVAGTLLDTQYF

V gene: TRBV10-3
J gene: TRBJ2-5
clone size: NA
CDR3 protein: CAISEQGRETQYF

V gene: TRBV7-2
J gene: TRBJ2-3
clone size: few
CDR3 protein: CASSPAIDTQYF

V gene: TRBV7-3
J gene: TRBJ2-3
clone size: NA
CDR3 protein: CASSTTGVRTDTQYF

V gene: TRBV23-1
J gene: TRBJ2-5
clone size: NA
CDR3 protein: CASSQLLPGGETQYF

V gene: TRBV4-2
J gene: TRBJ2-3
clone size: few
CDR3 protein: CASSLGGQGPDTQYF

V gene: TRBV28
J gene: TRBJ2-7
clone size: few
CDR3 protein: CASSFIPLAGALYEQYF

V gene: TRBV28
J gene: TRBJ2-3
clone size: few
CDR3 protein: CASSSPPRAVTDTQYF

V gene: TRBV7-2
J gene: TRBJ2-1
clone size: NA
CDR3 protein: CASSLAWTSYNEQFF